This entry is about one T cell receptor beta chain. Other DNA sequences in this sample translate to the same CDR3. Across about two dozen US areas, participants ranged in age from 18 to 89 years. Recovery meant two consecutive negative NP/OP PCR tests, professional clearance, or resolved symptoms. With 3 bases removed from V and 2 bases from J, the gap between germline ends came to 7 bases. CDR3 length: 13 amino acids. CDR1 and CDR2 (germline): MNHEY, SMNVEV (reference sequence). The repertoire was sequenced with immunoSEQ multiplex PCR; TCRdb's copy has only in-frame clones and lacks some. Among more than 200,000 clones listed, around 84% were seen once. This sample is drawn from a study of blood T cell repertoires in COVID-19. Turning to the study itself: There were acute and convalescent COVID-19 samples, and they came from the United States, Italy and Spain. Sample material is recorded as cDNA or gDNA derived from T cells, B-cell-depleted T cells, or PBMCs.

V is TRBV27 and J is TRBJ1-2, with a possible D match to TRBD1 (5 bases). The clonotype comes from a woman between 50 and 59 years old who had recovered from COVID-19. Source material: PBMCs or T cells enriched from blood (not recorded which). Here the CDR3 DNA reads TGTGCCAGCAGTTTTACAGGAAACTATGGCTACACCTTC. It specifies CASSFTGNYGYTF.